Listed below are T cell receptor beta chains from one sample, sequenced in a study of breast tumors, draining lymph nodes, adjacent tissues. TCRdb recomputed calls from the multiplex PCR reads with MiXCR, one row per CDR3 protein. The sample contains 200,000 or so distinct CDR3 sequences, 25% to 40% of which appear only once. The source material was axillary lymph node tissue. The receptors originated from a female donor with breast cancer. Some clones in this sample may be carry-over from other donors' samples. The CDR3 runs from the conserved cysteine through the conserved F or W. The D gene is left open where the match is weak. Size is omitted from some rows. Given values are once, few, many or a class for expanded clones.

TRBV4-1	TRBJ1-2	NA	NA	TGCGCCAGCAGCCGGGACGGAGGCTACACCTTC	CASSRDGGYTF
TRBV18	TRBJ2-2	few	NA	TGTGCCAGCTCACCTATAAGTATAAACACCGGGGAGCTGTTTTTT	CASSPISINTGELFF
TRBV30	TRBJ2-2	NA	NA	TGTGCCTGGAGTCCGCGACAGGCAATATCGAACACCGGGGAGCTGTTTTTT	CAWSPRQAISNTGELFF
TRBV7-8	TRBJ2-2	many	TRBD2	TGTGCCAGCAGCTTATCTAGCGGGAGATTCGGGGAGCTGTTTTTT	CASSLSSGRFGELFF
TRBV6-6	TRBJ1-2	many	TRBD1	TGTGCCAGCAGTTACTCCTCCGGGACAGAGAATTATGGCTACACCTTC	CASSYSSGTENYGYTF
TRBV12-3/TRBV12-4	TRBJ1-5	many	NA	TGTGCCAGCAGGTCCGACAGGACGAATCAGCCCCAGCATTTT	CASRSDRTNQPQHF
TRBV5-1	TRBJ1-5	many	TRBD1	TGCGCCAGCAGCTACGGGACAGGGGATGGTGGACAGCCCCAGCATTTT	CASSYGTGDGGQPQHF
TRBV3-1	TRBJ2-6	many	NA	TGTGCCAGCAGACCGAGCTCTGGGGCCAACGTCCTGACTTTC	CASRPSSGANVLTF
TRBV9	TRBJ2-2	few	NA	TGTGCCAGCTCACCACTGCACAGGGCGAACACCGGGGAGCTGTTTTTT	CASSPLHRANTGELFF
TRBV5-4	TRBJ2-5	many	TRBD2	TGTGCCAGCAGCTTGAAGCGGGGGGGCGGAGAGACCCAGTACTTC	CASSLKRGGGETQYF
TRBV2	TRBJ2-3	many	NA	TGTGCCAGCAGTGAATTGGCGGACGCGGACACAGATACGCAGTATTTT	CASSELADADTDTQYF
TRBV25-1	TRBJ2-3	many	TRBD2	TGTGCCAGCAGTGATACCGGGACTAGCGGGGGGTACACAGATACGCAGTATTTT	CASSDTGTSGGYTDTQYF
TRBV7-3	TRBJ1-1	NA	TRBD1	TGTGCCAGCAGCCCCAGGACAGGGGGAGGGAACACTGAAGCTTTCTTT	CASSPRTGGGNTEAFF
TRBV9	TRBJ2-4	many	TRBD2	TGTGCCAGCACCCTTCTAGCGGACGGGGTGGACATTCAGTACTTC	CASTLLADGVDIQYF